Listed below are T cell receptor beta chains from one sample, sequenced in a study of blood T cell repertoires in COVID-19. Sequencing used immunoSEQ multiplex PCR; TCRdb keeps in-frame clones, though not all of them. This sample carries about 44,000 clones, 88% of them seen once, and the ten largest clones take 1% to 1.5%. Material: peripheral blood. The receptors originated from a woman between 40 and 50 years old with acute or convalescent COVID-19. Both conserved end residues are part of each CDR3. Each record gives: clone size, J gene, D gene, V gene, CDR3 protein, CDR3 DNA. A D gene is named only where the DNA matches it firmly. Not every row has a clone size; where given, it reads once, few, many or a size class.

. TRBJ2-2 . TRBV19 CASSMWQGYAGELFF TGTGCCAGTAGTATGTGGCAGGGGTATGCCGGGGAGCTGTTTTTT
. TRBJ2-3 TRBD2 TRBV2 CASSEAVRTSGRTDTQYF TGTGCCAGCAGTGAAGCGGTGAGGACTAGCGGGAGGACAGATACGCAGTATTTT
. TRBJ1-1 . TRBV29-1 CSVEERSRNTEAFF TGCAGCGTTGAAGAGAGGTCCCGGAACACTGAAGCTTTCTTT
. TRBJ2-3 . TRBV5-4 CASSLGLKDTDTQYF TGTGCCAGCAGCTTGGGACTCAAAGACACAGATACGCAGTATTTT
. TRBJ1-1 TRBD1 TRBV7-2 CASSLGGQESTEAFF TGTGCCAGCAGCTTAGGGGGACAGGAAAGCACTGAAGCTTTCTTT
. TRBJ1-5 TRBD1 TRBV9 CASSGGQGYNQPQHF TGTGCCAGCAGCGGGGGACAGGGCTACAATCAGCCCCAGCATTTT
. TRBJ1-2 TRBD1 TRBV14 CASSPPGTGPYGYTF TGTGCCAGCAGCCCCCCCGGGACAGGTCCCTATGGCTACACCTTC
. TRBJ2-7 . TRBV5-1 CASSTRTTSSEQYF TGCGCCAGCAGCACTAGGACTACTAGCTCCGAGCAGTACTTC
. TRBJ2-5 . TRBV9 CASSVAPGGGGQETQYF TGTGCCAGCAGCGTAGCCCCGGGGGGAGGGGGTCAAGAGACCCAGTACTTC
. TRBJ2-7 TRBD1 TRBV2 CASSETQGGEQYF TGTGCCAGCAGTGAAACACAGGGGGGCGAGCAGTACTTC
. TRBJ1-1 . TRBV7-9 CASSLQAGNTEAFF TGTGCCAGCAGCTTACAGGCGGGGAACACTGAAGCTTTCTTT
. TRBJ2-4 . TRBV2 CASNQGSKNIQYF TGTGCCAGCAACCAGGGATCCAAAAACATTCAGTACTTC
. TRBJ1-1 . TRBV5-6 CASSLFSDYTEAFF TGTGCCAGCAGCTTGTTCTCAGACTACACTGAAGCTTTCTTT
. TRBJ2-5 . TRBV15 CATSTGGGRGQETQYF TGTGCCACCAGCACCGGAGGGGGGCGGGGGCAAGAGACCCAGTACTTC
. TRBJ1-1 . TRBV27 CASSIQGLTEAFF TGTGCCAGCAGTATTCAGGGTCTAACTGAAGCTTTCTTT
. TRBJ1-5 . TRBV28 CASDYQADNQPQHF TGTGCCAGCGACTACCAGGCTGACAATCAGCCCCAGCATTTT
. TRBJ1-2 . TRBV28 CASGLKSSGYTF TGTGCCAGCGGACTTAAGAGTAGTGGCTACACCTTC
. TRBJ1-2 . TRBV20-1 CSPQSHYGYTF TGCAGTCCACAGAGTCACTATGGCTACACCTTC
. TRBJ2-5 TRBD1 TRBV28 CASSFDRQGNQETQYF TGTGCCAGCAGTTTCGATAGACAGGGGAACCAAGAGACCCAGTACTTC
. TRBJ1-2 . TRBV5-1 CASSLGQAQNYGYTF TGCGCCAGCAGCTTGGGGCAGGCCCAGAACTATGGCTACACCTTC
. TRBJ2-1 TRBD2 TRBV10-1 CASRSPGTGGSYNEQFF TGCGCCAGCAGGTCCCCCGGGACGGGAGGCTCCTACAATGAGCAGTTCTTC
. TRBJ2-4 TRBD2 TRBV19 CASSAAPREGIQYF TGTGCCAGTAGCGCGGCCCCTAGGGAGGGCATTCAGTACTTC
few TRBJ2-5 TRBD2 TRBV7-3 CASSLAGSNQETQYF TGTGCCAGCAGTCTAGCGGGATCGAACCAAGAGACCCAGTACTTC
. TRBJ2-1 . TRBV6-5 CASSSPFLVTNEQFF TGTGCCAGCAGTTCACCCTTCCTCGTGACTAATGAGCAGTTCTTC
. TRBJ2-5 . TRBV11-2 CASSDGETQYF TGTGCCAGCAGCGACGGGGAGACCCAGTACTTC
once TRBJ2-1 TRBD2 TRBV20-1 CSAERENEQFF TGCAGTGCTGAGCGGGAGAATGAGCAGTTCTTC
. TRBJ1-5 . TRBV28 CASSLFGGYSNQPQHF TGTGCCAGCAGTTTATTTGGAGGATATAGCAATCAGCCCCAGCATTTT
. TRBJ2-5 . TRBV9 CASSLSTGFSQETQYF TGTGCCAGCTCCTTATCTACAGGGTTCAGTCAAGAGACCCAGTACTTC
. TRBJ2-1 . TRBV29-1 CSVAGTVDSYNEQFF TGCAGCGTAGCCGGGACTGTGGACTCCTACAATGAGCAGTTCTTC
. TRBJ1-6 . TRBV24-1 CATSDFPRSDNSPLHF TGTGCCACCAGTGATTTTCCCAGATCTGATAATTCACCCCTCCACTTT
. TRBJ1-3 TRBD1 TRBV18 CASSPPDIVNRGFFAGNTIYF TGTGCCAGCTCACCACCGGACATCGTCAACAGGGGGTTTTTTGCTGGAAACACCATATATTTT
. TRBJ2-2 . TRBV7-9 CASSLESGGELFF TGTGCCAGCAGCTTAGAGTCGGGCGGGGAGCTGTTTTTT
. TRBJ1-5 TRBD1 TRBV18 CASSPGQRNQPQHF TGTGCCAGCTCACCGGGACAGAGGAATCAGCCCCAGCATTTT
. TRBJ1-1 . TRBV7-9 CASSSSGEAFF TGTGCCAGCAGCTCCTCAGGGGAAGCTTTCTTT
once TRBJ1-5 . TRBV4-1 CASSQVGRGGPSSSSPQHF TGCGCCAGCAGCCAAGTGGGGCGGGGGGGGCCCTCGTCGTCTAGTCCCCAGCATTTT
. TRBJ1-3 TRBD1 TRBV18 CASSLDRANSGNTIYF TGTGCCAGCTCACTGGACAGGGCCAACTCTGGAAACACCATATATTTT
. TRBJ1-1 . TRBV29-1 CSVYTDSLIMNTEAFF TGCAGCGTATATACGGACAGTCTAATCATGAACACTGAAGCTTTCTTT
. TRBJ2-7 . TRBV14 CASSQALGGGGEQYF TGTGCCAGCAGCCAAGCCCTGGGGGGGGGCGGAGAGCAGTACTTC
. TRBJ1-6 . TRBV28 CASTRGRTHYNSPLHF TGTGCCAGCACCCGAGGACGGACACATTATAATTCACCCCTCCACTTT
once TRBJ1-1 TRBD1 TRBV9 CASSPGGNTEAFF TGTGCCAGCAGCCCAGGGGGGAACACTGAAGCTTTCTTT
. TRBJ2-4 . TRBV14 CASSQVSGAKNIQYF TGTGCCAGCAGCCAAGTCTCGGGGGCCAAAAACATTCAGTACTTC
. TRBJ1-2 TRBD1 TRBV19 CASSIVQGALLNYGYTF TGTGCCAGTAGTATAGTTCAGGGGGCTCTCCTTAACTATGGCTACACCTTC
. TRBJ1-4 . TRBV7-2 CASSLAGTSYEKLFF TGTGCCAGCAGCTTAGCAGGGACAAGCTATGAAAAACTGTTTTTT
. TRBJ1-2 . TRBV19 CASRSLLNYGYTF TGTGCCAGTAGGAGTTTACTTAACTATGGCTACACCTTC
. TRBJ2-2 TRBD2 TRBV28 CASSLSSSGRGTGELFF TGTGCCAGCAGTCTGTCTTCTAGCGGGAGGGGAACCGGGGAGCTGTTTTTT
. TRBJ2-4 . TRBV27 CASRQYAEVPGAKNIQYF TGTGCCAGCAGACAATATGCCGAAGTGCCAGGGGCCAAAAACATTCAGTACTTC
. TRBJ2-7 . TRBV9 CASSATGYSYEQYF TGTGCCAGCAGCGCAACAGGTTACTCCTACGAGCAGTACTTC
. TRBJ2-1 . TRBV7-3 CASSGRRGGSSYNEQFF TGTGCCAGCAGCGGCCGTAGGGGGGGCAGCTCCTACAATGAGCAGTTCTTC
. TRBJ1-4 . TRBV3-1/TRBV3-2 CASSQDIATNEKLFF TGTGCCAGCAGCCAGGACATTGCAACTAATGAAAAACTGTTTTTT
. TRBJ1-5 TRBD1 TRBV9 CASGQGEGNQPQHF TGTGCCAGCGGACAGGGAGAAGGCAATCAGCCCCAGCATTTT
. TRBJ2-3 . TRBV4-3 CASGRDFTDTQYF TGCGCCAGCGGCCGGGACTTCACAGATACGCAGTATTTT
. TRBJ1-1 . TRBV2 CASSEQGWNTEAFF TGTGCCAGCAGTGAGCAGGGGTGGAACACTGAAGCTTTCTTT